This T cell receptor (beta chain) was captured in a study of T cell changes during pregnancy in multiple sclerosis. V gave up 4 bases and J gave up 0 bases, with 10 bases separating them. CDR1 and CDR2 from the germline V gene are MNHEY and SMNVEV (reference sequence). This CDR3 is built from 14 residues. Sequenced by immunoSEQ multiplex PCR; TCRdb stores in-frame clones only, minus some. The repertoire holds roughly 38,000 clones, with less than 95% as singletons. This rearrangement joins TRBV27 to TRBJ2-7; possibly TRBD1 for D (6 bases). The sequencing here drew on CD8+ T cells from peripheral blood mononuclear cells, taken in the first trimester of pregnancy. The sequence came from a female donor with multiple sclerosis, enrolled in a pregnancy study. The chain's CDR3 is CASSSTGSSYEQYF. CDR3 coding DNA: TGTGCCAGCAGTTCCACAGGGAGCTCCTACGAGCAGTACTTC.